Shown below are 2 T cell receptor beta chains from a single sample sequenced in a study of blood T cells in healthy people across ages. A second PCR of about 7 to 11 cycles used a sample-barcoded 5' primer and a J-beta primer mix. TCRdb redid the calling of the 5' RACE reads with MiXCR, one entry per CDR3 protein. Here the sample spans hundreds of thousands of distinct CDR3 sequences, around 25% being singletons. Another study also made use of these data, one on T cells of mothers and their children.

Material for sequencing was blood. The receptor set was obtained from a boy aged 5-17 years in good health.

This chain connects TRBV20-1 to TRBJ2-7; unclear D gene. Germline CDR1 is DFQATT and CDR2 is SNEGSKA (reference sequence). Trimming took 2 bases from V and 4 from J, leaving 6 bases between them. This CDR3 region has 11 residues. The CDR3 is CSARPDYEQYF. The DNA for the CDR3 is TGCAGTGCTAGACCAGATTACGAGCAGTACTTC.

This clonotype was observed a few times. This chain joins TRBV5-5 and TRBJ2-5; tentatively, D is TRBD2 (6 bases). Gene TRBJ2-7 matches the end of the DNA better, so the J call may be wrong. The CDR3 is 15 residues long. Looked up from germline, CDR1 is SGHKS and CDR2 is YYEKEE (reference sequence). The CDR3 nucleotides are TGTGCCAGCAGCTTAACTGGGACCAGCGGGCCCGAGCAGTACTTC. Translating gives CASSLTGTSGPEQYF.